The 7 T cell receptor beta chains below all came from one sample that was sequenced in a study of blood T cell repertoires in COVID-19. The protocol was immunoSEQ multiplex PCR, while the TCRdb copy is restricted to in-frame clones and leaves out a portion. The sample includes roughly 140,000 clones, approximately 90% of them seen just once. Material: peripheral blood. The receptors stem from a woman in her sixties or seventies with active or convalescent COVID-19.

This rearrangement joins TRBV5-6 to TRBJ1-3; D is ambiguous. Trimming stripped 4 bases from V and 0 bases from J, with 14 bases between. This CDR3 has 16 residues. Germline CDR1 SGHDT, CDR2 YYEEEE. The CDR3 sequence: CASSTRGLSSGNTIYF. CDR3 DNA: TGTGCCAGCAGCACCAGAGGGCTCAGCTCTGGAAACACCATATATTTT.

The chain links TRBV18 to TRBJ2-2; perhaps TRBD2 as D (5 bases). This CDR3 comprises 16 residues. Germline V lookup: CDR1 KGHSH, CDR2 LQKENI. V was shortened by 3 bases and J by 4 bases, with 15 bases between the two germline ends. The DNA of the CDR3 is TGTGCCAGCTCACCTCGCCGGGAAGCAACCACCGGGGAGCTGTTTTTT. It specifies CASSPRREATTGELFF. The full variable domain, rest sourced from reference TRBV18 and TRBJ2-2, is NAGVMQNPRHLVRRRGQEARLRCSPMKGHSHVYWYRQLPEEGLKFMVYLQKENIIDESGMPKERFSAEFPKEGPSILRIQQVVRGDSAAYFCASSPRREATTGELFFGEGSRLTVL.

The chain combines TRBV5-4 with TRBJ1-2; D not certain. Germline V gene data show CDR1 as SGHNT and CDR2 as YYREEE (reference sequence). The CDR3 sequence is 14 residues long. V dropped 6 bases and J dropped 4 bases, with 16 bases sitting between them. In nucleotides, the CDR3 is TGTGCCAGCACCGCTAGGAACACTGCCTATGGCTACACCTTC. Protein: CASTARNTAYGYTF. Full variable domain (remainder filled in from reference TRBV5-4 and TRBJ1-2): ETGVTQSPTHLIKTRGQQVTLRCSSQSGHNTVSWYQQALGQGPQFIFQYYREEENGRGNFPPRFSGLQFPNYSSELNVNALELDDSALYLCASTARNTAYGYTFGSGTRLTVV.

The rearrangement links TRBV5-1 to TRBJ2-3; unclear D gene. V gave up 5 bases and J gave up 2 bases, with 6 bases separating them. Germline V gives CDR1 SGHRS, CDR2 YFSETQ. This CDR3 spans 12 amino acids. The CDR3 loop is CASRQTTDTQYF. The DNA of the CDR3 is TGCGCCAGCAGACAGACCACAGATACGCAGTATTTT.

The chain employs TRBV4-1 and TRBJ1-4, with 8 nucleotides matching TRBD1. CDR3 size: 14 residues. Losses at the gene ends were 6 bases for V and 8 bases for J; bases not matched to a gene: 8. Germline CDR1 MGHRA, CDR2 YSYEKL. Written as DNA, the CDR3 is TGCGCCAGCAGGCGACAGGGGATAGACGAAAAACTGTTTTTT. This sequence encodes CASRRQGIDEKLFF.

This clone has a handful of counts. V is TRBV14 and J is TRBJ2-3; 12 bases are a match to TRBD2. Trimming cost V 4 bases and J 6 bases; bases outside gene matches: 5. Germline V gives CDR1 SGHDN, CDR2 FVKESK. CDR3 size: 15 residues. The DNA of the CDR3 is TGTGCCAGCAGCCTCCTAGCGGGGGGGATGGATACGCAGTATTTT. It yields the protein CASSLLAGGMDTQYF.

The V call is TRBV10-1, the J call TRBJ2-7; 10 nucleotides agree with TRBD1. This CDR3 spans 14 amino acids. The germline gives CDR1 WNHNN, CDR2 SYGVQD (reference sequence). The V segment lost 3 bases and the J segment 7 bases; nucleotides outside the gene matches: 6. CDR3 residues: CASSEGTGEREQYF. CDR3 coding DNA: TGCGCCAGCAGTGAAGGGACAGGGGAGAGGGAGCAGTACTTC.